This TCR beta chain emerged from a study of cytomegalovirus exposure and HLA in healthy donors. TCRdb's table, derived via immunoSEQ multiplex PCR, lists solely in-frame clones and lacks some. The data hold about 180,000 clones, with around nine tenths observed a single time. About this clone: Its target is not known.

The CDR3 runs 15 residues. Germline V gene sequence: CDR1 LNHDA, CDR2 SQIVND (reference sequence). The V end lost 6 bases, the J end lost 2 bases, and 13 bases lay between the germline ends. Whole-study findings and limits: It was 150 to 200 TCR beta chains that were listed as cytomegalovirus-associated. First-cohort TCR clusters tended to co-occur in the approximately 120 validation repertoires, a later analysis found.

The TCR originated in a woman in her twenties or thirties in good health and CMV-seronegative. The V gene is TRBV19, the J gene TRBJ1-4, with D perhaps TRBD1 (6 bases). Sequenced input: PBMCs. This chain's CDR3 is CASSPQGYTNEKLFF. DNA for the CDR3: TGTGCCAGTAGCCCTCAGGGGTACACTAATGAAAAACTGTTTTTT.